What follows describes a single T cell receptor beta chain. Clones were sequenced by immunoSEQ multiplex PCR, and TCRdb holds only the in-frame ones, with some missing. The sample comprises about 170,000 clones, 80% to 95% of which are singletons, and 4.8% rests with the top ten. The sample originates from a study of blood T cell repertoires in COVID-19. After removal of 3 bases from V and 0 bases from J, the junction contained 15 bases not matched to a gene. Germline V gene sequence: CDR1 MNHNS, CDR2 SASEGT. This CDR3 has 20 amino acids. The chain recombines TRBV6-1 with TRBJ2-1, with TRBD1 matching over 9 bases. The clonotype comes from a man aged 30 to 45 with COVID-19, enrolled during active disease. Material for sequencing was peripheral blood. The CDR3 DNA reads TGTGCCAGCAGTGAGGCTAGGACAGGGGTCTATCTGAGCTCCTACAATGAGCAGTTCTTC. This sequence encodes CASSEARTGVYLSSYNEQFF.